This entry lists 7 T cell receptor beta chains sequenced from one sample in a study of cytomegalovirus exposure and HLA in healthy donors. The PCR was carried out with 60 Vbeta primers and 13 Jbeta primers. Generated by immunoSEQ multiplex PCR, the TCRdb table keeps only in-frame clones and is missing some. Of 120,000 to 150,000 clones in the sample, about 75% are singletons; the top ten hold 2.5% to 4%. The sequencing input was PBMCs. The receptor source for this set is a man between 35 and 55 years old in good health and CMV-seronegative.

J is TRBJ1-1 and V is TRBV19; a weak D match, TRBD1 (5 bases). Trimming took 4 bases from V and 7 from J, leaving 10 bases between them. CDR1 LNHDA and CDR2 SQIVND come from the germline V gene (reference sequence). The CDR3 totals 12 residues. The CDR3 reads CASSTGFREAFF. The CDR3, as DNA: TGTGCCAGTAGTACAGGGTTTCGTGAAGCTTTCTTT.

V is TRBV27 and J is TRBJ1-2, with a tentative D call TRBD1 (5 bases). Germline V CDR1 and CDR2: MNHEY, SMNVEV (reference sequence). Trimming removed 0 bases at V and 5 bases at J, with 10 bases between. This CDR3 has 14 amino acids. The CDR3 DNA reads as TGTGCCAGCAGTTTATCTCTGGGGGGGTATGGCTACACCTTC. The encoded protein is CASSLSLGGYGYTF.

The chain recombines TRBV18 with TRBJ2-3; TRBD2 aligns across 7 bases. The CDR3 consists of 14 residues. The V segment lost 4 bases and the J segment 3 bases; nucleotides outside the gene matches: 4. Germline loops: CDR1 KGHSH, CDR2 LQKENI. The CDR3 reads CASSQAGRTDTQYF. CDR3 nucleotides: TGTGCCAGCTCACAAGCGGGGAGAACAGATACGCAGTATTTT.

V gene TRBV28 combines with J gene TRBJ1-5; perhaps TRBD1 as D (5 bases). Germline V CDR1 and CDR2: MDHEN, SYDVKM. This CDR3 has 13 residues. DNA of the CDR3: TGTGCTTCGTGGGGCACAGGCAATCAGCCCCAGCATTTT. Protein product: CASWGTGNQPQHF.

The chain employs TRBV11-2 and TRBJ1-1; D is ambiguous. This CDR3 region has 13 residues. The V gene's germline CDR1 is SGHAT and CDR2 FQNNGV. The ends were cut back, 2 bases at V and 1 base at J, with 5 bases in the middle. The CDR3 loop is CASSLSQNTEAFF. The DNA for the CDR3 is TGTGCCAGCAGCTTATCCCAGAACACTGAAGCTTTCTTT.

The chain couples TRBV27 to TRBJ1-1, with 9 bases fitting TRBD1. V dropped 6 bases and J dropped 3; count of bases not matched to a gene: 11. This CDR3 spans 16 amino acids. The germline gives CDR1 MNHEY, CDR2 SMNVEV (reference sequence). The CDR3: CASRPSPGQGYTEAFF. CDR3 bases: TGTGCCAGCAGGCCCTCACCCGGACAGGGGTACACTGAAGCTTTCTTT.

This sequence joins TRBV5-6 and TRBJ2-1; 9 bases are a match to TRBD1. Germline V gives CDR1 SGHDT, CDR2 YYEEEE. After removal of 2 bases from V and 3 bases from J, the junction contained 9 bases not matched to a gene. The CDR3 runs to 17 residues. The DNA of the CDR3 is TGTGCCAGCAGCTTTCCCAGGGACAGGGCAAACTACAATGAGCAGTTCTTC. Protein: CASSFPRDRANYNEQFF.